Listed here are 31 T cell receptor beta chains from one sample, sequenced in a study of OX40 agonist ivuxolimab in advanced cancers. Using immunoSEQ multiplex PCR, the repertoire was profiled, and TCRdb retains in-frame clones only, with some absent. Of some 72,000 clones in the sample, about nine tenths were seen once. The specimen comprised CD4+ or CD8+ T cells sorted from blood, sampled in a trial of the OX40 agonist ivuxolimab. The receptors come from an adult with an advanced solid tumor such as melanoma, head and neck, liver or kidney cancer.

This chain connects TRBV7-2 to TRBJ2-1; TRBD2 agrees at 16 bases. Germline V gene data show CDR1 as SGHTA and CDR2 as FQGNSA. The CDR3 is 14 amino acids. V gave up 5 bases and J gave up 12 bases; unmatched junction bases: 4. The chain's CDR3 is CASSPGLAGGVQFF. The CDR3 nucleotides are TGTGCCAGCAGCCCGGGACTAGCGGGAGGGGTGCAGTTCTTC.

This CDR3 reads CASSSGTGGEKLFF. CDR3 DNA sequence: TGTGCCAGCAGCTCCGGGACAGGGGGTGAAAAACTGTTTTTT. The chain recombines TRBV11-2 with TRBJ1-4; the match to TRBD1 covers 11 bases. Losses at the gene ends were 4 bases for V and 7 bases for J; bases not matched to a gene: 2. The CDR3 contains 14 residues. Germline CDR1 and CDR2: SGHAT and FQNNGV.

The rearrangement links TRBV21-1 to TRBJ2-4; the tabulated D call, TRBD2, remains unverified against the DNA. TRBV21-1 is a known pseudogene. The CDR3 has 17 amino acids. CDR3 nucleotides: TGTGCCAGCAGCAACCCGGGACTAGCGGGAGGGTGGGACATTCAGTACTTC. Protein: CASSNPGLAGGWDIQYF.

J is TRBJ2-5 and V is TRBV19; 8 bases are shared with TRBD1. The CDR3 runs to 16 residues. V dropped 5 bases and J dropped 1; count of bases not matched to a gene: 9. Germline lookup yields CDR1 LNHDA and CDR2 SQIVND (reference sequence). The CDR3 coding sequence is TGTGCCAGTAGTGGACCGGGACAGGCGTCCCAAGAGACCCAGTACTTC. This sequence encodes CASSGPGQASQETQYF.

The V and J genes are TRBV10-3 and TRBJ2-2; D ambiguous. This CDR3 region has 12 residues. The germline CDR1 and CDR2 sequences are ENHRY and SYGVKD. V lost 7 bases, J lost 5 bases, and 8 bases lay in between. CDR3 residues: CAIKGETGELFF. The CDR3 DNA reads as TGTGCCATCAAGGGCGAAACCGGGGAGCTGTTTTTT.

This chain joins TRBV15 and TRBJ2-5; D gene ambiguous. V lost 1 base and J 5 bases, leaving 11 bases between the germline ends. Germline values: CDR1 LNHNV, CDR2 YYDKDF (reference sequence). The CDR3 covers 14 residues. CDR3 in DNA: TGTGCCACCAGCAGAGGTCAAGTAGCTGAGACCCAGTACTTC. Residues: CATSRGQVAETQYF.

This clone appeared a few times. The chain uses TRBV6-1 and TRBJ1-2; D remains ambiguous. Germline CDR1 MNHNS, CDR2 SASEGT. Trimming cost V 6 bases and J 8 bases, with 19 bases left between them. CDR3 length equals 14 residues. The CDR3, as DNA: TGTGCCAGCAGGACCTTCGGTCTAGTTCCGGGCTACACCTTC. This encodes CASRTFGLVPGYTF.

The CDR3 loop reads CASSPERRETEAFF. CDR3 sequence (DNA): TGTGCCAGCTCACCCGAACGCCGGGAGACTGAAGCTTTCTTT. This sequence joins TRBV18 and TRBJ1-1; D is unclear. Germline lookup yields CDR1 KGHSH and CDR2 LQKENI. The CDR3 consists of 14 residues. V lost 3 bases to trimming and J lost 5 bases, with 13 bases between them. Together with reference TRBV18 and TRBJ1-1, the CDR3 gives the full variable domain: NAGVMQNPRHLVRRRGQEARLRCSPMKGHSHVYWYRQLPEEGLKFMVYLQKENIIDESGMPKERFSAEFPKEGPSILRIQQVVRGDSAAYFCASSPERRETEAFFGQGTRLTVV.

The chain joins TRBV21-1 to TRBJ1-5; TRBD1, the table's D call, lacks a check against the DNA. TRBV21-1 is a pseudogene segment. The CDR3 runs 16 residues. The CDR3 protein is CASPRVRADSNQPQHF. The DNA of the CDR3 is TGTGCCAGCCCCCGAGTCAGGGCGGATAGCAATCAGCCCCAGCATTTT.

The gene calls are TRBV28 and TRBJ2-5, with 12 positions matching TRBD2. Looked up from germline, CDR1 is MDHEN and CDR2 is SYDVKM. The CDR3 runs to 16 residues. V shed 6 bases and J 5 bases; nucleotides not matched to a gene: 10. This chain's CDR3 is CASRPLLAGGSETQYF. The CDR3 DNA reads TGTGCCAGCAGGCCCCTACTAGCGGGAGGATCTGAGACCCAGTACTTC.

This chain links TRBV30 with TRBJ2-7; TRBD1 aligns across 7 bases. V lost 4 bases and J lost 0; bases outside the gene matches: 3. The CDR3 is made up of 13 amino acids. Germline loops: CDR1 GTSNPN, CDR2 SVGIG (reference sequence). CDR3 region: CAWTTGSSYEQYF. CDR3 bases: TGTGCCTGGACGACAGGGAGCTCCTACGAGCAGTACTTC.

This sequence joins TRBV4-3 and TRBJ1-4, with 9 bases matching TRBD1. The CDR3 length is 19 residues. Germline-derived CDR1 and CDR2 are LGHNA and YSLEER. V shed 1 base, J shed 0 bases, and the junction held 9 bases outside the gene matches. This CDR3 is CASSQVSGTGSATNEKLFF. CDR3 sequence (DNA): TGCGCCAGCAGCCAAGTGTCCGGGACAGGGTCTGCAACTAATGAAAAACTGTTTTTT.

The J gene is TRBJ1-2, the V gene TRBV5-5, with D uncertain. The germline gives CDR1 SGHKS, CDR2 YYEKEE (reference sequence). The V end was cut by 1 base, the J end by 0 bases, with 13 bases between. The CDR3 runs 16 residues. This chain's CDR3 is CASSLFTAVANYGYTF. CDR3 nucleotide sequence: TGTGCCAGCAGCTTGTTCACAGCTGTGGCTAACTATGGCTACACCTTC.

J is TRBJ1-1 and V is TRBV7-3; D ambiguous. Between the trimmed V and J ends, which lost 2 bases and 4 bases, there was a span of 14 bases. CDR3 length: 15 residues. CDR1 is SGHTA and CDR2 is FQGTGA in the germline V gene. The CDR3 loop reads CASSLGGRSGTEAFF. The CDR3 bases are TGTGCCAGCAGCTTAGGAGGGAGATCGGGCACTGAAGCTTTCTTT.

This clone was detected only once. The rearrangement uses TRBV2 and TRBJ1-2, with 8 bases aligning to TRBD1. The V gene's germline CDR1 is SNHLY and CDR2 FYNNEI. The CDR3 is made up of 16 amino acids. The J segment lost 0 bases and the V segment lost 10 bases, leaving 13 bases of the junction unmatched. The CDR3 region is CATARDRGSSNYGYTF. DNA of the CDR3: TGTGCCACCGCCCGTGACAGGGGATCGTCTAACTATGGCTACACCTTC.

This clone was observed once. The rearrangement links TRBV7-3 to TRBJ1-3; no clear D. The CDR3 contains 15 residues. Trimming removed 3 bases at V and 0 bases at J, with 9 bases between. Germline V gene data show CDR1 as SGHTA and CDR2 as FQGTGA. CDR3 sequence reads: CASSLGSTSGNTIYF. CDR3 DNA sequence: TGTGCCAGCAGCTTGGGGTCTACCTCTGGAAACACCATATATTTT. The whole variable domain, filled in from reference TRBV7-3 and TRBJ1-3, reads GAGVSQTPSNKVTEKGKYVELRCDPISGHTALYWYRQSLGQGPEFLIYFQGTGAADDSGLPNDRFFAVRPEGSVSTLKIQRTERGDSAVYLCASSLGSTSGNTIYFGEGSWLTVV.

V gene TRBV10-3 combines with J gene TRBJ1-2; the match to TRBD1 covers 9 bases. This CDR3 contains 15 residues. V shed 10 bases and J 5 bases; nucleotides not matched to a gene: 14. Per germline, CDR1 ENHRY and CDR2 SYGVKD. The CDR3 DNA sequence: TGTGCCAACAGGGCGGGACAGGGTGCTGGTTATGGCTACACCTTC. This codes for CANRAGQGAGYGYTF.

V usage is TRBV7-2 and J usage is TRBJ1-2; no clear D gene. V lost 1 base to trimming and J lost 4 bases, with 10 bases between them. Germline assignment: CDR1 SGHTA and CDR2 FQGNSA. The CDR3 spans 14 residues. CDR3 bases: TGTGCCAGCAGCTTAGACGGCAGCCTCTATGGCTACACCTTC. Translated: CASSLDGSLYGYTF.

The V gene is TRBV28, the J gene TRBJ2-7, with TRBD2 identical over 9 bases. The V gene end was trimmed by 6 bases and the J gene end by 1 base; junction bases not matched to a gene: 7. This CDR3 comprises 15 residues. Looked up from germline, CDR1 is MDHEN and CDR2 is SYDVKM. Here the CDR3 reads CASRQSGGTSYEQYF. CDR3 sequence (DNA): TGTGCCAGCAGGCAAAGCGGGGGGACGTCCTACGAGCAGTACTTC.

The CDR3 coding sequence is TGTGCCAGCAGACAAGAAGACTACGAGCAGTACTTC. Encoded protein: CASRQEDYEQYF. The chain is built from TRBV11-3 and TRBJ2-7; D not resolved. The CDR3 has 12 amino acids. The germline V and J ends were trimmed by 6 bases and 3 bases, with 9 bases remaining between them. CDR1 is SGHNT, CDR2 YENEEA, per germline.

This rearrangement joins TRBV7-9 to TRBJ1-5; a possible D gene is TRBD1 (5 bases). Germline values: CDR1 SEHNR, CDR2 FQNEAQ (reference sequence). The V gene lost 1 base and the J gene lost 4 bases, with 11 bases spanning the gap. The CDR3 extends over 15 amino acids. The CDR3 is CASSLDRIPNQPQHF. In DNA form, the CDR3 reads TGTGCCAGCAGCTTAGACAGGATTCCTAATCAGCCCCAGCATTTT. Complete variable domain (other parts from reference TRBV7-9 and TRBJ1-5): DTGVSQNPRHKITKRGQNVTFRCDPISEHNRLYWYRQTLGQGPEFLTYFQNEAQLEKSRLLSDRFSAERPKGSFSTLEIQRTEQGDSAMYLCASSLDRIPNQPQHFGDGTRLSIL.

This clone was recorded only once. The genes are TRBV2 and TRBJ2-2; 10 bases are shared with TRBD2. This CDR3 has 17 residues. Germline CDR1 is SNHLY and CDR2 is FYNNEI. The J segment lost 4 bases and the V segment lost 10 bases, leaving 15 bases of the junction unmatched. The CDR3 DNA reads as TGTGCCACGACTCGGGCTAGCGGGGGCCGGGGCACCGGGGAGCTGTTTTTT. Its protein product is CATTRASGGRGTGELFF.

The J gene is TRBJ2-4, the V gene TRBV19; D gene uncertain. There are 14 residues in the CDR3. The V gene's germline CDR1 is LNHDA and CDR2 SQIVND (reference sequence). V shed 5 bases and J shed 1 base, with 9 bases lying between them. The CDR3 loop reads CASSLASAKNIQYF. The CDR3, as DNA: TGTGCCAGTAGTCTCGCCAGTGCCAAAAACATTCAGTACTTC. The full variable domain, completed using reference TRBV19 and TRBJ2-4, is DGGITQSPKYLFRKEGQNVTLSCEQNLNHDAMYWYRQDPGQGLRLIYYSQIVNDFQKGDIAEGYSVSREKKESFPLTVTSAQKNPTAFYLCASSLASAKNIQYFGAGTRLSVL.

The chain has TRBV5-6 and TRBJ2-2; possibly TRBD1 or TRBD2 for D (6 bases each). CDR3 length: 16 residues. V was pared by 6 bases and J by 4 bases, with 19 bases between. The germline V gene has CDR1 SGHDT and CDR2 YYEEEE. CDR3 in amino acids: CASTWRLGGSTGELFF. In DNA form, the CDR3 reads TGTGCCAGCACCTGGCGACTAGGGGGATCCACCGGGGAGCTGTTTTTT.

This clone showed up just once. V is TRBV7-2 and J is TRBJ2-7, with D tentatively TRBD1 or TRBD2 (5 bases each). The CDR3 runs to 15 residues. V was clipped by 1 base and J by 3 bases, with 13 bases between them. Germline CDR1 reads SGHTA; CDR2 reads FQGNSA. CDR3 nucleotides: TGTGCCAGCAGCTTAGAGGGGAGCGGCGTCTACGAGCAGTACTTC. This gives the protein CASSLEGSGVYEQYF.

The rearrangement joins TRBV6-1 to TRBJ2-5; TRBD2 aligns across 7 bases. This CDR3 region has 15 residues. V lost 6 bases, J lost 0 bases, and 7 bases stayed unmatched. In germline, CDR1 is MNHNS, CDR2 SASEGT. DNA of the CDR3: TGTGCCAGCAGGCATATAGCGGGTCACCAAGAGACCCAGTACTTC. Translated, it gives CASRHIAGHQETQYF.

The chain uses TRBV7-2 and TRBJ2-3, with TRBD1 matching over 7 bases. Germline CDR1 SGHTA, CDR2 FQGNSA. The CDR3 length is 16 residues. V lost 5 bases and J lost 6; bases outside the gene matches: 14. Here the CDR3 reads CASSPERQGFSDTQYF. CDR3 nucleotide sequence: TGTGCCAGCAGCCCAGAGAGACAGGGATTTTCGGATACGCAGTATTTT.

The chain has TRBV7-8 and TRBJ2-1, with 8 bases that match TRBD2. The CDR3 covers 15 residues. The trim removed 6 bases at V and 5 bases at J, leaving 9 bases unmatched. From germline, CDR1 is SGHVS and CDR2 FQNEAQ. CDR3 coding DNA: TGTGCCAGCAGTTCGTCCGGACTAGCTAACAATGAGCAGTTCTTC. Protein product: CASSSSGLANNEQFF. The entire variable domain, with the rest obtained from reference TRBV7-8 and TRBJ2-1, is as follows: GAGVSQSPRYKVAKRGQDVALRCDPISGHVSLFWYQQALGQGPEFLTYFQNEAQLDKSGLPSDRFFAERPEGSVSTLKIQRTQQEDSAVYLCASSSSGLANNEQFFGPGTRLTVL.

The V call is TRBV10-1, the J call TRBJ2-2, with 11 bases identical to TRBD2. The germline V gene has CDR1 WNHNN and CDR2 SYGVQD (reference sequence). The CDR3 spans 16 residues. V was pared by 7 bases and J by 3 bases, with 7 bases of the junction left unmatched. CDR3 residues: CASTETSGIDTGELFF. As DNA, the CDR3 is TGCGCCAGCACGGAGACTAGCGGGATAGACACCGGGGAGCTGTTTTTT.

V gene TRBV27 combines with J gene TRBJ2-1; 9 bases match TRBD2. V lost 0 bases to trimming and J lost 4 bases; unmatched junction nucleotides: 1. This CDR3 is 15 amino acids long. Germline CDR1 MNHEY, CDR2 SMNVEV (reference sequence). CDR3 amino acids: CASSLSSGSYNEQFF. The CDR3 nucleotides read TGTGCCAGCAGTTTATCTAGCGGGAGTTACAATGAGCAGTTCTTC.

V is TRBV18 and J is TRBJ2-7, with 10 bases lining up with TRBD1. CDR1 and CDR2 from the germline V gene are KGHSH and LQKENI. The V gene end was trimmed by 3 bases and the J gene end by 6 bases; junction bases not matched to a gene: 8. This CDR3 contains 15 residues. Here the CDR3 reads CASSPLGQGSGEQYF. CDR3 nucleotide sequence: TGTGCCAGCTCACCGTTGGGACAGGGGTCCGGCGAGCAGTACTTC.